This TCR beta chain originates from a study of graft-versus-host responses after intestinal transplantation. As for this clone: Its antigen is unidentified.

Study conclusions and caveats: Present in recipient marrow, GvH clones included some that appeared first in ileum or blood.

The table came from immunoSEQ multiplex PCR; TCRdb's copy has only in-frame clones and leaves some out. The repertoire holds roughly 110,000 clones, with 87% as singletons. The CDR3 runs 15 residues. Germline CDR1 is MNHEY and CDR2 is SVGAGI. Trimming left V 0 bases short and J 5 bases short, with 13 bases between. This sequence joins TRBV6-5 and TRBJ1-2; D not certain. The starting material was unstimulated CD4+ T cells sorted from spleen or lymph node cells, obtained before transplant. The sequence was collected from a human donor who was the organ donor for an intestinal transplant. CDR3 sequence: CASSYSVGTAYGYTF. The CDR3 DNA reads TGTGCCAGCAGTTACTCAGTTGGCACAGCTTATGGCTACACCTTC.